This is a list of T cell receptor beta chains from one sample in a study of shared T cell receptors in the human thymus. Assay: immunoSEQ multiplex PCR; the TCRdb copy retains only in-frame clones and omits some. The sample lists 700,000 to 750,000 clones; approximately 83% were seen once. The same specimen was also included in a second study, on human thymus T cells.

Sequenced sample: thymocytes. The source of these receptors is a girl under three years old with a congenital heart defect. The CDR3 runs from the conserved cysteine through the conserved F or W. The D gene is left open where the match is weak. Size is stated for part of the rows, as once, few or many counts, or as a class when the clone is expanded.

d_gene: TRBD1; v_gene: TRBV7-6; j_gene: TRBJ2-7; abundance: NA; CDR3nt: TGTGCCAGCAGCAGAGAACCCGACAGGGGGCCTATCAATTCCTACGAGCAGTACTTC; CDR3aa: CASSREPDRGPINSYEQYF
d_gene: NA; v_gene: TRBV4-1; j_gene: TRBJ2-7; abundance: NA; CDR3nt: TGCGCCAGCAGACCCTACTTTAGCTACGAGCAGTACTTC; CDR3aa: CASRPYFSYEQYF
d_gene: NA; v_gene: TRBV15; j_gene: TRBJ2-6; abundance: NA; CDR3nt: TGTGCCACCAGCAGAGGAGCTGGGGCCAACGTCCTGACTTTC; CDR3aa: CATSRGAGANVLTF
d_gene: NA; v_gene: TRBV10-2; j_gene: TRBJ1-6; abundance: NA; CDR3nt: TGCGCCAGCAGTGAGCCGGGAAGAACCCTCCACTTT; CDR3aa: CASSEPGRTLHF
d_gene: TRBD1; v_gene: TRBV6-1; j_gene: TRBJ1-2; abundance: NA; CDR3nt: TGTGCCAGCAGTGGGGGTGACAGGGGAGAGGTCTATGGCTACACCTTC; CDR3aa: CASSGGDRGEVYGYTF
d_gene: NA; v_gene: TRBV14; j_gene: TRBJ1-3; abundance: NA; CDR3nt: TGTGCCAGCAGCCAAGGACCGGGAACCTCTGGAAACACCATATATTTT; CDR3aa: CASSQGPGTSGNTIYF
d_gene: TRBD1; v_gene: TRBV25-1; j_gene: TRBJ1-5; abundance: NA; CDR3nt: TGTGCCAGCAGTGCCCTCCTCGGGACAGGACAAAATCAGCCCCAGCATTTT; CDR3aa: CASSALLGTGQNQPQHF
d_gene: TRBD1; v_gene: TRBV7-9; j_gene: TRBJ1-1; abundance: NA; CDR3nt: TGTGCCAGCAGCCTGGCCGGACAGGGGGTACCCCAAGCTTTCTTT; CDR3aa: CASSLAGQGVPQAFF
d_gene: NA; v_gene: TRBV2; j_gene: TRBJ2-7; abundance: NA; CDR3nt: TGTGCCAGCAGTGAAGAGGGGGGGGCCTACGAGCAGTACTTC; CDR3aa: CASSEEGGAYEQYF
d_gene: TRBD2; v_gene: TRBV29-1; j_gene: TRBJ2-3; abundance: NA; CDR3nt: TGCAGGACGCGGGGGGGGCGCCTAGCGGGGGGCACAGATACGCAGTATTTT; CDR3aa: CRTRGGRLAGGTDTQYF
d_gene: NA; v_gene: TRBV10-3; j_gene: TRBJ1-2; abundance: NA; CDR3nt: TGTGCCATCAGAAGGGGCGACAGGAGGATAGCTGGCTACACCTTC; CDR3aa: CAIRRGDRRIAGYTF
d_gene: NA; v_gene: TRBV15; j_gene: TRBJ1-2; abundance: NA; CDR3nt: TGTGCCACCAGCAAAATAAGGGGGAACTATGGCTACACCTTC; CDR3aa: CATSKIRGNYGYTF
d_gene: NA; v_gene: TRBV5-4; j_gene: TRBJ1-1; abundance: NA; CDR3nt: TGTGCCAGCAGCTTGTACAGAAACACTGAAGCTTTCTTT; CDR3aa: CASSLYRNTEAFF
d_gene: NA; v_gene: TRBV7-8; j_gene: TRBJ1-5; abundance: once; CDR3nt: TGTGCCAGCAGCCATGACCTACAAACCGGGGATCAGCCCCAGCATTTT; CDR3aa: CASSHDLQTGDQPQHF
d_gene: TRBD1; v_gene: TRBV6-4; j_gene: TRBJ1-2; abundance: NA; CDR3nt: TGTGCCAGCAGTAGACCGGGACAGGGGGCGCTTAGAAACTATGGCTACACCTTC; CDR3aa: CASSRPGQGALRNYGYTF
d_gene: TRBD1; v_gene: TRBV5-1; j_gene: TRBJ2-7; abundance: NA; CDR3nt: TGCGCCAGCAGCTTTTATGGACAGGGTCACGAGCAGTACTTC; CDR3aa: CASSFYGQGHEQYF
d_gene: NA; v_gene: TRBV7-7; j_gene: TRBJ2-5; abundance: NA; CDR3nt: TGTGCTAGCAGCTTAGAGTGGTCAGGTGTAGAGACCCAGTACTTC; CDR3aa: CASSLEWSGVETQYF
d_gene: NA; v_gene: TRBV4-1; j_gene: TRBJ1-6; abundance: once; CDR3nt: TGCGCCAGCAGCCTAGATAGGAGCTATAATTCACCCCTCCACTTT; CDR3aa: CASSLDRSYNSPLHF
d_gene: NA; v_gene: TRBV4-1; j_gene: TRBJ1-5; abundance: NA; CDR3nt: TGCGCCAGCAGCCAAGGGGGGGAAAGTAATCAGCCCCAGCATTTT; CDR3aa: CASSQGGESNQPQHF
d_gene: NA; v_gene: TRBV6-1; j_gene: TRBJ1-1; abundance: NA; CDR3nt: TGTGCCAGCAGAGAACCGAGATCTGGGGGGGTGAACACTGAAGCTTTCTTT; CDR3aa: CASREPRSGGVNTEAFF
d_gene: TRBD1; v_gene: TRBV4-3; j_gene: TRBJ1-5; abundance: NA; CDR3nt: TGCGCCAGCAGCCATCGACAGGGGGGTCAGCCCCAGCATTTT; CDR3aa: CASSHRQGGQPQHF
d_gene: NA; v_gene: TRBV2; j_gene: TRBJ2-7; abundance: NA; CDR3nt: TGTGCCAGCAGTGTTGGGGACCCACAGGGAGCAAGCTACGAGCAGTACTTC; CDR3aa: CASSVGDPQGASYEQYF
d_gene: NA; v_gene: TRBV6-1; j_gene: TRBJ1-2; abundance: NA; CDR3nt: TGTGCCAGCAGTGAAGCTTACAGGCGACCCTTGGGTGATGGCTACACCTTC; CDR3aa: CASSEAYRRPLGDGYTF
d_gene: NA; v_gene: TRBV2; j_gene: TRBJ1-1; abundance: once; CDR3nt: TGTGCCAGCAGGGTAAAGGTCACTCGCGGCGCTTTCTTT; CDR3aa: CASRVKVTRGAFF
d_gene: NA; v_gene: TRBV5-6; j_gene: TRBJ1-1; abundance: NA; CDR3nt: TGTGCCAGCAGTTACTTACAGAGCCTCGAAGCTTTCTTT; CDR3aa: CASSYLQSLEAFF
d_gene: TRBD1; v_gene: TRBV2; j_gene: TRBJ1-2; abundance: once; CDR3nt: TGTGCCAGCAGCACACCGGGACAGGGGGGCTATGGCTACACCTTC; CDR3aa: CASSTPGQGGYGYTF
d_gene: TRBD1; v_gene: TRBV18; j_gene: TRBJ1-1; abundance: once; CDR3nt: TGTGCCAGCTCACCCAAACAACCGACAGGGCGGGGGGCTATGAACACTGAAGCTTTCTTT; CDR3aa: CASSPKQPTGRGAMNTEAFF